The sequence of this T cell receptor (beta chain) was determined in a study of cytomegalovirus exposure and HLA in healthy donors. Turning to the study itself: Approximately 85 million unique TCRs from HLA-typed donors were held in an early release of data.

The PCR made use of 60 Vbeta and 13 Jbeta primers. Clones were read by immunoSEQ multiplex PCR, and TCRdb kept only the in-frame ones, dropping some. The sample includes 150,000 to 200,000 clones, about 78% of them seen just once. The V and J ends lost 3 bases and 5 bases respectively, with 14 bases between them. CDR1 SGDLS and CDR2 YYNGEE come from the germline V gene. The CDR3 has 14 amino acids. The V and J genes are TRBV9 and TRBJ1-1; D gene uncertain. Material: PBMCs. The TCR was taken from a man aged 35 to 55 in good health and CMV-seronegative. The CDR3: CASSANPRGTEAFF. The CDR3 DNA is TGTGCCAGCAGCGCCAACCCACGGGGTACTGAAGCTTTCTTT.